The 13 T cell receptor beta chains in this list originate from one sample, sequenced in a study of beta chain features in type 1 diabetes. Sequenced material consisted of expressed TCRB transcripts (all of the isolated RNA was reverse transcribed). The repertoire was sequenced with immunoSEQ multiplex PCR; TCRdb's copy has only in-frame clones and lacks some. The sample lists 130,000 to 150,000 clones; nearly 50% were seen once. Material for sequencing was Tregs from blood. The receptors were sampled from a man aged 18 to 29 in good health.

This clone was counted between two and nine times. At the DNA level, this CDR3 is encoded by other sequences in the same sample as well. The chain carries TRBV9 and TRBJ1-2, with D perhaps matching TRBD1 (5 bases). Trimming removed 3 bases from V and 3 bases from J, with 9 bases in between. CDR3 length: 13 amino acids. Germline CDR1 is SGDLS and CDR2 is YYNGEE. Here the CDR3 DNA reads TGTGCCAGCAGCGGACAGCGTTACTATGGCTACACCTTC. Residues: CASSGQRYYGYTF.

The V and J genes are TRBV4-3 and TRBJ2-2; tentative D call: TRBD2 (5 bases). Germline CDR1 reads LGHNA; CDR2 reads YSLEER. The CDR3 covers 16 residues. V was clipped by 0 bases and J by 3 bases, with 11 bases between them. This CDR3 reads CASSQEAGGDTGELFF. The DNA for the CDR3 is TGCGCCAGCAGCCAAGAAGCAGGAGGAGACACCGGGGAGCTGTTTTTT.

This clone was counted between two and nine times. The chain has TRBV11-2 and TRBJ2-7, with 7 positions matching TRBD2. This CDR3 region has 13 residues. Trimming cost V 8 bases and J 1 base; bases outside gene matches: 5. In germline, CDR1 is SGHAT, CDR2 FQNNGV. The CDR3 DNA is TGTGCCAGCGGTTGGCGGGGGTCCTACGAGCAGTACTTC. Amino acids: CASGWRGSYEQYF.

V gene TRBV5-6 combines with J gene TRBJ1-2; possibly TRBD1 for D (5 bases). The germline V and J ends were trimmed by 4 bases and 4 bases, with 8 bases remaining between them. This CDR3 has 12 residues. Germline CDR1 and CDR2: SGHDT and YYEEEE. CDR3 protein: CASSTGPYGYTF. Here the CDR3 DNA reads TGTGCCAGCAGCACAGGACCCTATGGCTACACCTTC.

This chain joins TRBV5-1 and TRBJ1-2; D remains unclear. Germline V gene lookup returns CDR1 SGHRS and CDR2 YFSETQ. CDR3 length equals 13 residues. The V end was cut by 4 bases, the J end by 2 bases, with 9 bases between. The CDR3 nucleotides are TGCGCCAGCAGCCCCGCGGCCAACTATGGCTACACCTTC. Its translation: CASSPAANYGYTF.

This rearrangement joins TRBV10-3 to TRBJ1-1; D not resolved. Germline CDR1 is ENHRY and CDR2 is SYGVKD. The CDR3 has 14 residues. Trimming pared 6 bases from V and 2 bases from J, leaving 13 bases between. The CDR3 protein is CAIRQRSINTEAFF. CDR3 bases: TGTGCCATCAGACAAAGGAGTATTAACACTGAAGCTTTCTTT.

V usage is TRBV19 and J usage is TRBJ2-5, with D possibly matching TRBD1 (5 bases). This CDR3 region has 14 residues. Trimming left V 6 bases short and J 7 bases short, with 18 bases between. Germline CDR1 reads LNHDA; CDR2 reads SQIVND (reference sequence). In DNA, the CDR3 is TGTGCCAGTAGCCGACCAGGGTTAGGTGGGACCCAGTACTTC. This encodes CASSRPGLGGTQYF. The complete variable domain, with remaining parts taken from reference TRBV19 and TRBJ2-5, reads DGGITQSPKYLFRKEGQNVTLSCEQNLNHDAMYWYRQDPGQGLRLIYYSQIVNDFQKGDIAEGYSVSREKKESFPLTVTSAQKNPTAFYLCASSRPGLGGTQYFGPGTRLLVL.

V gene TRBV18 combines with J gene TRBJ1-5, with a tentative D call TRBD1 (5 bases). This CDR3 comprises 13 residues. Trimming took off 3 bases at V and 7 bases at J, with 10 bases between the two ends. Germline V gene data show CDR1 as KGHSH and CDR2 as LQKENI. CDR3 residues: CASSPTEKQPQHF. Written as DNA, the CDR3 is TGTGCCAGCTCACCGACAGAGAAACAGCCCCAGCATTTT.

This chain joins TRBV25-1 and TRBJ2-7; the D gene is possibly TRBD1 (5 bases). There are 13 residues in the CDR3. Germline V gene sequence: CDR1 MGHDK, CDR2 SYGVNS. Trimming removed 2 bases from V and 4 bases from J, with 9 bases in between. In DNA form, the CDR3 reads TGTGCCAGCAGTGAAACAGGCCCGTACGAGCAGTACTTC. This sequence encodes CASSETGPYEQYF.

The chain joins TRBV9 to TRBJ2-3, with unresolved D. V was clipped by 0 bases and J by 5 bases, with 13 bases between them. This CDR3 comprises 15 residues. Germline lookup yields CDR1 SGDLS and CDR2 YYNGEE. CDR3 region: CASSVDVRMIDTQYF. The CDR3 nucleotides are TGTGCCAGCAGCGTAGATGTGCGGATGATAGATACGCAGTATTTT.

The DNA for the CDR3 is TGTGCCAGCTCACCGGTGTCCGACAGGGCAATCTACAATGAGCAGTTCTTC. It specifies CASSPVSDRAIYNEQFF. The chain joins TRBV18 to TRBJ2-1; 7 positions agree with TRBD1. Germline V gene lookup returns CDR1 KGHSH and CDR2 LQKENI. Trimming took 3 bases from V and 3 from J; bases not matched to a gene: 11. The length of the CDR3 is 17 residues.

This chain connects TRBV28 to TRBJ2-5, with D tentatively TRBD2 (7 bases). Trimming pared 7 bases from V and 7 bases from J, leaving 19 bases between. CDR3 length: 14 amino acids. Germline V gene sequence: CDR1 MDHEN, CDR2 SYDVKM. CDR3 region: CASTRAGAGLTQYF. Here the CDR3 DNA reads TGTGCCAGCACCCGGGCGGGGGCAGGGTTGACCCAGTACTTC.

The chain joins TRBV2 to TRBJ1-1; 7 bases map to TRBD1. Germline V CDR1 and CDR2: SNHLY, FYNNEI. The length of the CDR3 is 14 residues. The ends lost 4 bases at V and 2 bases at J; junction bases unmatched: 4. CDR3 residues: CASSVNRGNTEAFF. The CDR3 coding sequence is TGTGCCAGCAGTGTGAACAGGGGAAACACTGAAGCTTTCTTT.